Presented here are 26 T cell receptor beta chains from one specimen sequenced in a study of regulatory T cells in long-lasting Graves disease. Time point noted: newly diagnosed GD, antithyroid drugs for less than 3 months. TCR sequences were obtained from RNA taken from PBMCs. Libraries of TCR beta came from iRepertoire HTBI primers plus Arm-PCR of CDR3 regions. TCRdb ran MiXCR on the multiplex PCR reads and lists one entry per CDR3 protein. The top ten hold 12% of the sample, which has approximately 470,000 distinct CDR3 sequences, about a sixth seen once. These same records also appear under a second study, on T cells in Graves' hyperthyroidism and ophthalmopathy.

Sequenced material: peripheral blood mononuclear cells (PBMCs), taken at new diagnosis, from a patient treated with antithyroid drugs. These receptors were collected from a man aged 35 to 55 with Graves disease.

This clonotype has ten or more counts. The rearrangement joins TRBV18 to TRBJ1-1; the match to TRBD1 covers 7 bases. The CDR3 totals 13 residues. The J segment lost 8 bases and the V segment lost 3 bases, leaving 6 bases of the junction unmatched. Germline CDR1 reads KGHSH; CDR2 reads LQKENI. CDR3 coding DNA: TGTGCCAGCTCACCCGACAGGGTTGGGGAAGCTTTCTTT. This translates into CASSPDRVGEAFF. Full variable domain (rest looked up from reference TRBV18 and TRBJ1-1): NAGVMQNPRHLVRRRGQEARLRCSPMKGHSHVYWYRQLPEEGLKFMVYLQKENIIDESGMPKERFSAEFPKEGPSILRIQQVVRGDSAAYFCASSPDRVGEAFFGQGTRLTVV.

The sample holds many counts of this clonotype. This rearrangement joins TRBV24-1 to TRBJ2-5, with D tentatively TRBD1 (6 bases). The V gene's germline CDR1 is KGHDR and CDR2 SFDVKD. V lost 4 bases and J lost 3, with 14 bases in between. There are 15 residues in the CDR3. The DNA of the CDR3 is TGTGCCACCAGTGACCCCAACCCAGGGGAAGAGACCCAGTACTTC. Its translation is CATSDPNPGEETQYF.

This clonotype was detected a few times. The chain recombines TRBV5-1 with TRBJ1-3, with D unresolved. CDR1 SGHRS and CDR2 YFSETQ come from the germline V gene. The CDR3 has 15 amino acids. V lost 0 bases to trimming and J lost 0 bases, with 7 bases between them. The CDR3 here is CASSLVEGSGNTIYF. CDR3 sequence (DNA): TGCGCCAGCAGCTTGGTGGAGGGCTCTGGAAACACCATATATTTT.

This clonotype came up many times. The chain combines TRBV2 with TRBJ2-1; 7 bases are a match to TRBD2. Germline V gene sequence: CDR1 SNHLY, CDR2 FYNNEI. V gave up 11 bases and J gave up 7 bases; unmatched junction bases: 17. This CDR3 region has 15 residues. The CDR3 protein is CAGPRAGDSGNEQFF. The CDR3 DNA reads as TGTGCCGGACCCCGCGCGGGGGACTCGGGGAATGAGCAGTTCTTC. The full variable domain, with the rest looked up from reference TRBV2 and TRBJ2-1, is EPEVTQTPSHQVTQMGQEVILRCVPISNHLYFYWYRQILGQKVEFLVSFYNNEISEKSEIFDDQFSVERPDGSNFTLKIRSTKLEDSAMYFCAGPRAGDSGNEQFFGPGTRLTVL.

This clonotype was counted many times. This chain links TRBV20-1 with TRBJ2-7; D not certain. The germline V gene encodes CDR1 DFQATT and CDR2 SNEGSKA (reference sequence). The CDR3 consists of 12 residues. Trimming cost V 0 bases and J 6 bases, with 9 bases left between them. Here the CDR3 reads CSARDGSPEQYF. CDR3 bases: TGCAGTGCTAGAGATGGGTCTCCCGAGCAGTACTTC.

This clonotype appeared a few times. This sequence joins TRBV20-1 and TRBJ2-2; 12 nucleotides agree with TRBD2. The CDR3 runs 14 residues. Germline V CDR1 and CDR2: DFQATT, SNEGSKA (reference sequence). Here the CDR3 DNA reads TGCAGCGCGACTAGCGGGAGAGGTGGCGGGGAGCTGTTTTTT. Its protein is CSATSGRGGGELFF.

This clonotype came up many times. The chain joins TRBV3-1 to TRBJ2-4; D is perhaps TRBD1 (6 bases). The CDR3 length is 17 residues. V shed 2 bases and J shed 1 base, with 15 bases lying between them. Germline assignment: CDR1 LGHDT and CDR2 YNNKEL (reference sequence). This chain's CDR3 is CASSQTRRGTAKNIQYF. In nucleotides, the CDR3 is TGTGCCAGCAGCCAAACTCGCAGGGGAACGGCCAAAAACATTCAGTACTTC.

This clonotype has a handful of counts. The chain joins TRBV28 to TRBJ2-5, with 11 bases identical to TRBD2. CDR1 and CDR2 from the germline V gene are MDHEN and SYDVKM. With V trimmed by 4 bases and J by 3 bases, 4 bases remained unmatched. This CDR3 has 15 amino acids. The CDR3 nucleotides read TGTGCCAGCAGTTCCCTGGGACTAGCGGAAGAGACCCAGTACTTC. It specifies CASSSLGLAEETQYF.

Points on this clonotype: Possible read error: a much larger clone is one base away. The genes are TRBV2 and TRBJ1-1, with D uncertain. CDR3 length: 10 residues. The V end was cut by 7 bases, the J end by 7 bases, with 7 bases between. The germline V gene has CDR1 SNHLY and CDR2 FYNNEI. The CDR3 bases are TGTGCCAGCATCCCCAGTGAAGCTTTCTTT. Its protein product is CASIPSEAFF.

The V call is TRBV13, the J call TRBJ2-1; D call uncertain. CDR3 length: 17 amino acids. Germline values: CDR1 PRHDT, CDR2 FYEKMQ (reference sequence). V dropped 4 bases and J dropped 2 bases, with 18 bases sitting between them. The CDR3 coding sequence is TGTGCCAGCAGCTCTCAACATACTCTCCTCCCCTACAATGAGCAGTTCTTC. Translation: CASSSQHTLLPYNEQFF. Full variable domain (outside the CDR3, taken from reference TRBV13 and TRBJ2-1): AAGVIQSPRHLIKEKRETATLKCYPIPRHDTVYWYQQGPGQDPQFLISFYEKMQSDKGSIPDRFSAQQFSDYHSELNMSSLELGDSALYFCASSSQHTLLPYNEQFFGPGTRLTVL.

This clonotype has a count of ten or more. The chain has TRBV11-2 and TRBJ1-1, with a tentative D call TRBD1 (6 bases). There are 12 residues in the CDR3. Germline CDR1 SGHAT, CDR2 FQNNGV. Trimming removed 4 bases from V and 7 bases from J, with 10 bases in between. In DNA, the CDR3 is TGTGCCAGCAGCTCAACAGGGATTGAAGCTTTCTTT. Protein: CASSSTGIEAFF.

This clonotype was seen a handful of times. This chain connects TRBV4-1 to TRBJ1-1; D ambiguous. Germline-derived CDR1 and CDR2 are MGHRA and YSYEKL. Trimming left V 1 base short and J 1 base short, with 7 bases between. The CDR3 has 14 amino acids. The CDR3 sequence is CASSQVSGNTEAFF. CDR3 bases: TGCGCCAGCAGCCAAGTTTCCGGGAACACTGAAGCTTTCTTT.

This clonotype was found many times. V is TRBV15 and J is TRBJ1-1; D is undetermined. Looked up from germline, CDR1 is LNHNV and CDR2 is YYDKDF (reference sequence). V was shortened by 1 base and J by 3 bases, with 6 bases between the two germline ends. This CDR3 contains 13 residues. The CDR3 spells CATSRVRDTEAFF. The CDR3, as DNA: TGTGCCACCAGCAGAGTTAGGGACACTGAAGCTTTCTTT.

This clonotype was observed many times. The V gene is TRBV11-1, the J gene TRBJ1-1; D may be TRBD1 (5 bases). The ends were cut back, 5 bases at V and 6 bases at J, with 16 bases in the middle. Germline CDR1 is SGHAT and CDR2 is FQDESV (reference sequence). The CDR3 covers 14 residues. In DNA, the CDR3 is TGTGCCAGCAGCCCGGATGGGGCGGTGGCTGAAGCTTTCTTT. It encodes CASSPDGAVAEAFF. Variable domain in full (rest from reference TRBV11-1 and TRBJ1-1): EAEVAQSPRYKITEKSQAVAFWCDPISGHATLYWYRQILGQGPELLVQFQDESVVDDSQLPKDRFSAERLKGVDSTLKIQPAELGDSAMYLCASSPDGAVAEAFFGQGTRLTVV.

This clonotype appeared a few times. The chain has TRBV18 and TRBJ2-2; D gene ambiguous. Trimming took off 3 bases at V and 5 bases at J, with 7 bases between the two ends. The CDR3 length is 13 residues. CDR1 is KGHSH and CDR2 is LQKENI in the germline V gene. CDR3 DNA: TGTGCCAGCTCACCGGGGATAACCGGGGAGCTGTTTTTT. Encoded protein: CASSPGITGELFF.

This clonotype showed up many times. The chain links TRBV6-2 or TRBV6-3 to TRBJ2-6; TRBD2 might be the D (6 bases). Trimming stripped 5 bases from V and 2 bases from J, with 7 bases between. Germline CDR1 and CDR2: MNHEY and SVGEGT. The CDR3 contains 14 residues. The CDR3 nucleotides are TGTGCCAGCAGTGGCGGGGCTGGGGCCAACGTCCTGACTTTC. It codes for CASSGGAGANVLTF.

J is TRBJ1-5 and V is TRBV2, with D unclear. CDR1 is SNHLY, CDR2 FYNNEI, per germline. The CDR3 spans 13 residues. V was clipped by 8 bases and J by 3 bases, with 11 bases between them. The CDR3 DNA follows: TGTGCCAGCGCCCGAGGGATCAATCAGCCCCAGCATTTT. This encodes CASARGINQPQHF.

This clonotype was seen many times. The chain carries TRBV11-2 and TRBJ2-3; 10 bases align to TRBD2. The V segment lost 10 bases and the J segment 5 bases; nucleotides outside the gene matches: 6. CDR3 size: 13 residues. The germline gives CDR1 SGHAT, CDR2 FQNNGV. In DNA, the CDR3 is TGTGCCACCCGGCGACTAGCGGGAGATACGCAGTATTTT. Its translation: CATRRLAGDTQYF.

Only a few counts were recorded for this clonotype. The rearrangement joins TRBV24-1 to TRBJ2-6; D is unclear. The CDR3 contains 16 residues. Germline CDR1 KGHDR, CDR2 SFDVKD. V was pared by 3 bases and J by 0 bases, with 8 bases between. The CDR3 nucleotides read TGTGCCACCAGTGATCCAAAGAGCTCTGGGGCCAACGTCCTGACTTTC. Translated, it gives CATSDPKSSGANVLTF.

This chain connects TRBV20-1 to TRBJ2-3, with 12 bases matching TRBD2. The V and J ends lost 3 bases and 1 base, in that order; junction bases with no gene match: 8. The germline gives CDR1 DFQATT, CDR2 SNEGSKA (reference sequence). This CDR3 has 17 amino acids. The CDR3 loop is CSASRLAGVLGTDTQYF. CDR3 coding DNA: TGCAGTGCTAGTAGACTAGCGGGAGTCTTGGGCACAGATACGCAGTATTTT.

As to this clonotype: The DNA is left out, because the CDR3 cannot be placed on it with certainty; the CDR3 is given as TCRdb lists it. The rearrangement uses TRBV12-3 or TRBV12-4 and TRBJ2-6; the D call TRBD1 from the table was never checked on the DNA. The CDR3 has 19 amino acids, counting both end residues. CDR3 protein: CASSPVPGTGVPGANVLTF.

This clonotype was seen many times. V and J are TRBV30 and TRBJ1-5; no firm D call. Trimming took 0 bases from V and 0 from J, leaving 9 bases between them. The germline V gene encodes CDR1 GTSNPN and CDR2 SVGIG (reference sequence). This CDR3 comprises 15 residues. CDR3: CAWSVGRGSNQPQHF. CDR3 bases: TGTGCCTGGAGTGTAGGGCGCGGTAGCAATCAGCCCCAGCATTTT.

The chain combines TRBV28 with TRBJ2-1, with D perhaps TRBD2 (5 bases). Between the trimmed V and J ends, which lost 8 bases and 3 bases, there was a span of 17 bases. This CDR3 has 15 residues. Germline CDR1 and CDR2: MDHEN and SYDVKM. The DNA for the CDR3 is TGTGCCAGCGGACCTCCGGGGTCTGGCTACAATGAGCAGTTCTTC. As protein: CASGPPGSGYNEQFF.

This clonotype was seen ten or more times. The J gene is TRBJ2-2, the V gene TRBV20-1, with TRBD2 matching 13 bases. Trimming took 6 bases from V and 2 from J; bases not matched to a gene: 3. In germline, CDR1 is DFQATT, CDR2 SNEGSKA (reference sequence). CDR3 length equals 15 residues. CDR3 sequence reads: CSARTSGGNTGELFF. CDR3 in DNA: TGCAGTGCCCGGACTAGCGGGGGAAACACCGGGGAGCTGTTTTTT.

This clonotype has ten or more counts. J is TRBJ1-5 and V is TRBV28; the D is unclear. Germline V lookup: CDR1 MDHEN, CDR2 SYDVKM. This CDR3 has 13 amino acids. Trimming removed 6 bases from V and 1 base from J, with 7 bases in between. CDR3 sequence (DNA): TGTGCCAGCAGCTTAGGCAGCAATCAGCCCCAGCATTTT. It yields the protein CASSLGSNQPQHF.

This clonotype has a count of ten or more. V gene TRBV20-1 combines with J gene TRBJ2-5, with TRBD2 matching 10 bases. The CDR3 covers 13 residues. Trimming took 7 bases from V and 2 from J; bases not matched to a gene: 4. CDR1 and CDR2 from the germline V gene are DFQATT and SNEGSKA (reference sequence). CDR3 bases: TGCAGTGGACTACTAGCGGGACAAGAGACCCAGTACTTC. Translated, it gives CSGLLAGQETQYF.